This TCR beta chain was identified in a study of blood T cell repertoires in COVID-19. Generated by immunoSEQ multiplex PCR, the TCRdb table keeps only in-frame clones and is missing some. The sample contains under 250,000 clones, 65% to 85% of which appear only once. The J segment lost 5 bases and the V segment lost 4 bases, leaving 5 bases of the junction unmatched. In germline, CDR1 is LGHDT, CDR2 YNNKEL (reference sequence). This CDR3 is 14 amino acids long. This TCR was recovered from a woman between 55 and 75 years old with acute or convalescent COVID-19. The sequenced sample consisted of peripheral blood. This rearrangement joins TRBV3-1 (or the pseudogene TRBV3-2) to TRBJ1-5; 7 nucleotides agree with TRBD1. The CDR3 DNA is TGTGCCAGCAGCCTCGGGACAGCCGATCAGCCCCAGCATTTT. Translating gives CASSLGTADQPQHF.